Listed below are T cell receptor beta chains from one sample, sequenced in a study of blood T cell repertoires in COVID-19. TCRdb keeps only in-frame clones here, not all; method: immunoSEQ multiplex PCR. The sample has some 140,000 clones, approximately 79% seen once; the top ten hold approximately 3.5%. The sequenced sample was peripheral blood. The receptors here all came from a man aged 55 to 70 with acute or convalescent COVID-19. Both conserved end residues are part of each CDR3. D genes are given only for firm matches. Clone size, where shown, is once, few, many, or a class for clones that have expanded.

CDR3 DNA: TGTGCCAGCATTCCCCAGTCGGGGTCTTCATATGGCTACACCTTC
CDR3 protein: CASIPQSGSSYGYTF
D gene: .
clone size: .
V gene: TRBV28
J gene: TRBJ1-2

CDR3 DNA: TGTGCCAGCAGCACAGTGAACACTGAAGCTTTCTTT
CDR3 protein: CASSTVNTEAFF
D gene: .
clone size: .
V gene: TRBV6-2/TRBV6-3
J gene: TRBJ1-1

CDR3 DNA: TGTGCCATCAGACAGGGTGATAGCAATCAGCCCCAGCATTTT
CDR3 protein: CAIRQGDSNQPQHF
D gene: .
clone size: .
V gene: TRBV10-3
J gene: TRBJ1-5

CDR3 DNA: TGTGCCACCAGCAGAGATGCAGGGTCTGGAAACACCATATATTTT
CDR3 protein: CATSRDAGSGNTIYF
D gene: .
clone size: .
V gene: TRBV15
J gene: TRBJ1-3

CDR3 DNA: TGTGCCAGCAGTGAAGCAGCGGGGAGTCAGCCCCAGCATTTT
CDR3 protein: CASSEAAGSQPQHF
D gene: .
clone size: .
V gene: TRBV6-1
J gene: TRBJ1-5

CDR3 DNA: TGCGCCAGCAGCAACAGGGGATCCTATGGCTACACCTTC
CDR3 protein: CASSNRGSYGYTF
D gene: TRBD1
clone size: .
V gene: TRBV5-1
J gene: TRBJ1-2

CDR3 DNA: TGTGCCAGCAGTTCCCCCAGTACCTACGAGCAGTACTTC
CDR3 protein: CASSSPSTYEQYF
D gene: .
clone size: .
V gene: TRBV6-5
J gene: TRBJ2-7

CDR3 DNA: TGTGCCAGCAGTTTGGGGGGGCCGGGCACTGAAGCTTTCTTT
CDR3 protein: CASSLGGPGTEAFF
D gene: .
clone size: .
V gene: TRBV28
J gene: TRBJ1-1

CDR3 DNA: TGTGCCAGCAGCGTGGACCGGGGGAATGAGCAGTTCTTC
CDR3 protein: CASSVDRGNEQFF
D gene: .
clone size: .
V gene: TRBV5-4
J gene: TRBJ2-1

CDR3 DNA: TGTGCCAGCAGCCCACTGGACAGGCCTAACTATGGCTACACCTTC
CDR3 protein: CASSPLDRPNYGYTF
D gene: TRBD1
clone size: few
V gene: TRBV14
J gene: TRBJ1-2

CDR3 DNA: TGTGCCAGCAGCGTAGGAGCGGCGGCCCCCTACGAGCAGTACTTC
CDR3 protein: CASSVGAAAPYEQYF
D gene: .
clone size: many
V gene: TRBV9
J gene: TRBJ2-7

CDR3 DNA: TGTGCCAGCAGTGTACAGGGGGGCGCGGGCCTGCAAGAGACCCAGTACTTC
CDR3 protein: CASSVQGGAGLQETQYF
D gene: TRBD1
clone size: .
V gene: TRBV6-2/TRBV6-3
J gene: TRBJ2-5

CDR3 DNA: TGTGCCAGCAGCCCCACGAAAATTGGTGGGAGGGCCGTACCCGGGGAGCTGTTTTTT
CDR3 protein: CASSPTKIGGRAVPGELFF
D gene: TRBD2
clone size: few
V gene: TRBV3-1/TRBV3-2
J gene: TRBJ2-2

CDR3 DNA: TGCGCCAGCAGCCAAGATAGGATAGCGGGGATGATCTCCGAGCAGTACTTC
CDR3 protein: CASSQDRIAGMISEQYF
D gene: TRBD2
clone size: .
V gene: TRBV4-3
J gene: TRBJ2-7

CDR3 DNA: TGCGCCAGCAGCCAAGAGGCAGCGTTGGACACCGGGGAGCTGTTTTTT
CDR3 protein: CASSQEAALDTGELFF
D gene: .
clone size: few
V gene: TRBV4-3
J gene: TRBJ2-2

CDR3 DNA: TGTGCCAGCAGTGAGCTCGTGGGGGGGGCAATGTCCCAGTACTTC
CDR3 protein: CASSELVGGAMSQYF
D gene: .
clone size: .
V gene: TRBV2
J gene: TRBJ2-5

CDR3 DNA: TGTGCCAGCTCACCAAGGGGGAACACAGATACGCAGTATTTT
CDR3 protein: CASSPRGNTDTQYF
D gene: .
clone size: few
V gene: TRBV18
J gene: TRBJ2-3

CDR3 DNA: TGTGCCAGCAGCGTAACTAGCGGAGGCACAGATACGCAGTATTTT
CDR3 protein: CASSVTSGGTDTQYF
D gene: TRBD2
clone size: few
V gene: TRBV7-3
J gene: TRBJ2-3

CDR3 DNA: TGTGCCAGCAGCGTAGCTAGGGGGACAGATACGCAGTATTTT
CDR3 protein: CASSVARGTDTQYF
D gene: .
clone size: once
V gene: TRBV9
J gene: TRBJ2-3

CDR3 DNA: TGTGCCAGCAGCTTAGTCCGCCAGGGGACAGATGGCTACACCTTC
CDR3 protein: CASSLVRQGTDGYTF
D gene: TRBD1
clone size: .
V gene: TRBV7-2
J gene: TRBJ1-2

CDR3 DNA: TGTGCCAGCAGTCCTTACCCCGCAGGGGGCGAAAACACCATATATTTT
CDR3 protein: CASSPYPAGGENTIYF
D gene: TRBD1
clone size: .
V gene: TRBV27
J gene: TRBJ1-3

CDR3 DNA: TGTGCCAGCAGTTCGACAGGTCTCGGCGAGCAGTACTTC
CDR3 protein: CASSSTGLGEQYF
D gene: .
clone size: .
V gene: TRBV6-5
J gene: TRBJ2-7

CDR3 DNA: TGCGCCAGCAGCTCGGACAGGGGCAGAGGGGAGACCCAGTACTTC
CDR3 protein: CASSSDRGRGETQYF
D gene: TRBD1
clone size: .
V gene: TRBV4-1
J gene: TRBJ2-5

CDR3 DNA: TGTGCCTGGAGTGTAGGCAGGACTGGCGAGACCCAGTACTTC
CDR3 protein: CAWSVGRTGETQYF
D gene: .
clone size: few
V gene: TRBV30
J gene: TRBJ2-5

CDR3 DNA: TGTGCCAGCAGCTCGACAGGGGGCCCTGAAAAACTGTTTTTT
CDR3 protein: CASSSTGGPEKLFF
D gene: TRBD1
clone size: .
V gene: TRBV7-9
J gene: TRBJ1-4

CDR3 DNA: TGTGCCAGTAGTTTTTACAGGGGTCGGTACAATGAGCAGTTCTTC
CDR3 protein: CASSFYRGRYNEQFF
D gene: TRBD1
clone size: .
V gene: TRBV19
J gene: TRBJ2-1

CDR3 DNA: TGTGCCTGGAGTGGGGGGCCCGATCAGCCCCAGCATTTT
CDR3 protein: CAWSGGPDQPQHF
D gene: .
clone size: once
V gene: TRBV30
J gene: TRBJ1-5

CDR3 DNA: TGTGCCAGCAATTTTGGGACAGGACTCTCCCGGGACACTGAAGCTTTCTTT
CDR3 protein: CASNFGTGLSRDTEAFF
D gene: TRBD1
clone size: few
V gene: TRBV28
J gene: TRBJ1-1

CDR3 DNA: TGTGCCAGCAGCTTAGGTTTACTCAGGGCTGGAAACACCATATATTTT
CDR3 protein: CASSLGLLRAGNTIYF
D gene: .
clone size: .
V gene: TRBV7-2
J gene: TRBJ1-3

CDR3 DNA: TGTGCCAGCAGTCCCGGAGGGGCCTACTATGGCTACACCTTC
CDR3 protein: CASSPGGAYYGYTF
D gene: .
clone size: .
V gene: TRBV28
J gene: TRBJ1-2

CDR3 DNA: TGTGCCAGTAGTTTGCTGACAGGGGAAGCTTTCTTT
CDR3 protein: CASSLLTGEAFF
D gene: TRBD1
clone size: once
V gene: TRBV19
J gene: TRBJ1-1

CDR3 DNA: TGTGCCAGCAGTGATGCCAGGGGAGTCCTCTCCTACGAGCAGTACTTC
CDR3 protein: CASSDARGVLSYEQYF
D gene: .
clone size: .
V gene: TRBV2
J gene: TRBJ2-7

CDR3 DNA: TGTGCCAGCAAAGCCGGGATTAATTCACCCCTCCACTTT
CDR3 protein: CASKAGINSPLHF
D gene: .
clone size: .
V gene: TRBV2
J gene: TRBJ1-6

CDR3 DNA: TGTGCCAGCAGTTTATCGCCGACAGGGGAGAACTACGAGCAGTACTTC
CDR3 protein: CASSLSPTGENYEQYF
D gene: TRBD1
clone size: .
V gene: TRBV27
J gene: TRBJ2-7

CDR3 DNA: TGCGCCAGCAGCTCGGGACTAGCGGGAGTAGTCACAGATACGCAGTATTTT
CDR3 protein: CASSSGLAGVVTDTQYF
D gene: TRBD2
clone size: .
V gene: TRBV5-1
J gene: TRBJ2-3

CDR3 DNA: TGCGCCAGCAGCCAAGATCTGACTAGCGGGATCCACAATGAGCAGTTCTTC
CDR3 protein: CASSQDLTSGIHNEQFF
D gene: TRBD2
clone size: .
V gene: TRBV4-1
J gene: TRBJ2-1

CDR3 DNA: TGTGCCAGCAGCCAAGATAGAGGTACGAACACTGAAGCTTTCTTT
CDR3 protein: CASSQDRGTNTEAFF
D gene: .
clone size: .
V gene: TRBV14
J gene: TRBJ1-1

CDR3 DNA: TGTGCCAGCAGTGAAGGGTGGAAGGGGTCGGTGGAGACCCAGTACTTC
CDR3 protein: CASSEGWKGSVETQYF
D gene: .
clone size: .
V gene: TRBV25-1
J gene: TRBJ2-5

CDR3 DNA: TGCGCCAGCAGCTTGGCGGGGGGAGAGACCCAGTACTTC
CDR3 protein: CASSLAGGETQYF
D gene: TRBD2
clone size: .
V gene: TRBV5-1
J gene: TRBJ2-5

CDR3 DNA: TGCGCCAGCAGCTTGAGATCTAGCGGGAGTTCAGAGACCCAGTACTTC
CDR3 protein: CASSLRSSGSSETQYF
D gene: TRBD2
clone size: .
V gene: TRBV5-1
J gene: TRBJ2-5

CDR3 DNA: TGTGCCAGCAGCTTAAATCATGGAGGCTCACCCCTCCACTTT
CDR3 protein: CASSLNHGGSPLHF
D gene: .
clone size: .
V gene: TRBV7-3
J gene: TRBJ1-6

CDR3 DNA: TGTGCCAGCAGGGAAAGGTCCGGGGACAGGGGGCCGGTTCGCCAAGAGACCCAGTACTTC
CDR3 protein: CASRERSGDRGPVRQETQYF
D gene: TRBD1
clone size: .
V gene: TRBV27
J gene: TRBJ2-5

CDR3 DNA: TGTGCCAGCAGTTCGGCGCGGGAGCTGGGCAATGAGCAGTTCTTC
CDR3 protein: CASSSARELGNEQFF
D gene: TRBD2
clone size: .
V gene: TRBV6-2/TRBV6-3
J gene: TRBJ2-1